This T cell receptor beta chain was observed in a study of shared clonotypes between healthy human individuals. Whole-study results and caveats: How much donors shared clonotypes was expected to be affected by sequencing depth.

TCRdb's copy holds only in-frame clones and misses some; the assay was immunoSEQ multiplex PCR. The sample records 2.3 million or so clones, over 85% being singletons. V was pared by 0 bases and J by 7 bases, with 5 bases of the junction left unmatched. This CDR3 has 15 residues. Germline V gene lookup returns CDR1 LNHDA and CDR2 SQIVND (reference sequence). All donors were Caucasian adults living in Nashville, Tennessee. A remark on this clone: Its antigen is unknown.

Sequencing was done on a sample of naive CD4+ T cells from PBMCs. Subset reported: CD45RA+ positively selected. This chain joins TRBV19 and TRBJ2-2; 7 bases align to TRBD2. This receptor was taken from a man aged 18 to 30 in good health. Some clones in this sample may be carry-over from other donors' samples. The CDR3 loop reads CASSIERAGNGELFF. The CDR3 coding sequence is TGTGCCAGTAGTATAGAGCGAGCGGGAAACGGGGAGCTGTTTTTT.